The 28 T cell receptor beta chains in this list originate from one sample, sequenced in a study of pediatric ulcerative colitis (dated by TCRdb to the late 2010s). Library prep was done by the immunoSEQ multiplex PCR assay. TCRdb retrieved this table from immuneACCESS and kept in-frame rearrangements only. Not all clones are present; in checked studies, unresolved V genes account for under half, and no reason is known for the remainder. The sample records around 30,000 clones, roughly 86% of which are singletons. Of the sample, approximately 4.5% is held by the ten largest clones. Sequenced sample: blood. Every receptor here comes from a boy aged 5-17 years with severe ulcerative colitis.

V gene TRBV11-2 combines with J gene TRBJ1-1; D is perhaps TRBD1 (5 bases). Trimming took 5 bases from V and 1 from J, leaving 11 bases between them. CDR1 SGHAT and CDR2 FQNNGV come from the germline V gene. The CDR3 has 14 amino acids. The CDR3 is CASSQGVPNTEAFF. The CDR3 coding sequence is TGTGCCAGCAGCCAAGGGGTCCCGAACACTGAAGCTTTCTTT.

The chain uses TRBV10-2 and TRBJ1-1, with 7 positions matching TRBD1. Losses at the gene ends were 4 bases for V and 5 bases for J; bases not matched to a gene: 10. Per germline, CDR1 WSHSY and CDR2 SAAADI. This CDR3 has 15 amino acids. The CDR3 region has the DNA TGCGCCAGCAGTGGGATGACAGGGAGAGATACTGAAGCTTTCTTT. This translates into CASSGMTGRDTEAFF.

This sequence joins TRBV27 and TRBJ2-1; D unclear. Germline loops: CDR1 MNHEY, CDR2 SMNVEV (reference sequence). V was clipped by 5 bases and J by 0 bases, with 8 bases between them. This CDR3 spans 14 amino acids. The CDR3 DNA reads TGTGCCAGCAGTCAACGGAGCTCCTACAATGAGCAGTTCTTC. It specifies CASSQRSSYNEQFF.

This clone was recorded a few times. The chain combines TRBV7-9 with TRBJ2-7; D not resolved. Germline V gene lookup returns CDR1 SEHNR and CDR2 FQNEAQ (reference sequence). The V gene lost 3 bases and the J gene lost 4 bases, with 13 bases spanning the gap. The CDR3 length is 14 residues. In nucleotides, the CDR3 is TGTGCCAGCAGCTTTTCGTCGGCAACTTACGAGCAGTACTTC. Amino acid sequence: CASSFSSATYEQYF.

This clone has a handful of counts. CDR3 sequence reads: CASSFRSGQIYGYTF. DNA of the CDR3: TGTGCCAGCAGTTTTCGCTCCGGGCAGATTTATGGCTACACCTTC. The chain recombines TRBV27 with TRBJ1-2; no clear D. Germline assignment: CDR1 MNHEY and CDR2 SMNVEV (reference sequence). Deletions cut 3 bases from V and 5 bases from J, with 16 bases between. The CDR3 covers 15 residues.

With respect to this clone: Other DNA sequences in this sample translate to the same CDR3. This chain joins TRBV19 and TRBJ1-1; the match to TRBD1 covers 8 bases. V trimming: 3 bases; J trimming: 4 bases; junction bases outside the gene matches: 7. The V gene's germline CDR1 is LNHDA and CDR2 SQIVND (reference sequence). The CDR3 runs to 15 residues. The CDR3: CASSILRGLRTEAFF. DNA of the CDR3: TGTGCCAGTAGTATCCTCAGGGGGCTGCGCACTGAAGCTTTCTTT.

This clone was counted between two and nine times. The chain combines TRBV9 with TRBJ1-2, with D perhaps TRBD1 (6 bases). The CDR3 is 15 residues long. The V end was cut by 0 bases, the J end by 4 bases, with 13 bases between. Germline V CDR1 and CDR2: SGDLS, YYNGEE. Here the CDR3 reads CASSVAAGEVYGYTF. In DNA form, the CDR3 reads TGTGCCAGCAGCGTAGCGGCAGGGGAGGTCTATGGCTACACCTTC.

The V call is TRBV10-2, the J call TRBJ2-7; D call uncertain. V lost 3 bases, J lost 4 bases, and 7 bases lay in between. The CDR3 runs 12 residues. Germline loops: CDR1 WSHSY, CDR2 SAAADI. The CDR3 loop is CASSDWGYEQYF. The CDR3 coding sequence is TGCGCCAGCAGTGATTGGGGATACGAGCAGTACTTC.

The V and J genes are TRBV2 and TRBJ2-3, with 7 bases aligning to TRBD1. This CDR3 has 13 residues. Looked up from germline, CDR1 is SNHLY and CDR2 is FYNNEI. The J segment lost 2 bases and the V segment lost 11 bases, leaving 7 bases of the junction unmatched. The chain's CDR3 is CAGFRGTTDTQYF. CDR3 nucleotides: TGTGCCGGATTCAGGGGGACCACAGATACGCAGTATTTT.

This chain joins TRBV2 and TRBJ2-1; D unresolved. V was clipped by 6 bases and J by 5 bases, with 14 bases between them. The CDR3 covers 14 residues. Germline assignment: CDR1 SNHLY and CDR2 FYNNEI. As DNA, the CDR3 is TGTGCCAGCAGGCGTAGCAATTCGAACAATGAGCAGTTCTTC. Residues: CASRRSNSNNEQFF.

This chain uses TRBV6-5 with TRBJ1-6, with TRBD1 matching 9 bases. This CDR3 has 15 amino acids. V lost 1 base and J lost 10; bases outside the gene matches: 5. CDR1 and CDR2 from the germline V gene are MNHEY and SVGAGI. For the CDR3, the DNA is TGTGCCAGCAGTTACTTCGACAGGGGGGGGTCACCCCTCCACTTT. Amino acid sequence: CASSYFDRGGSPLHF.

V usage is TRBV2 and J usage is TRBJ1-5; D is unresolved. The germline V gene has CDR1 SNHLY and CDR2 FYNNEI. This CDR3 contains 15 residues. The V gene lost 2 bases and the J gene lost 4 bases, with 12 bases spanning the gap. The CDR3 here is CASSERGSSNQPQHF. In nucleotides, the CDR3 is TGTGCCAGCAGTGAAAGAGGATCCTCGAATCAGCCCCAGCATTTT. The variable domain in full, with the rest retrieved from reference TRBV2 and TRBJ1-5, is EPEVTQTPSHQVTQMGQEVILRCVPISNHLYFYWYRQILGQKVEFLVSFYNNEISEKSEIFDDQFSVERPDGSNFTLKIRSTKLEDSAMYFCASSERGSSNQPQHFGDGTRLSIL.

The chain combines TRBV2 with TRBJ1-1; TRBD1 aligns across 8 bases. The CDR3 has 13 residues. J gave up 5 bases and V 4 bases, and 3 bases lay outside the gene matches. Germline V gene sequence: CDR1 SNHLY, CDR2 FYNNEI. CDR3 nucleotides: TGTGCCAGCAGTGGACAGGGGAGGACTGAAGCTTTCTTT. It is translated as CASSGQGRTEAFF.

The CDR3 here is CASSPRQKNTEAFF. DNA for the CDR3: TGTGCCAGCAGCCCTCGACAGAAAAACACTGAAGCTTTCTTT. The chain links TRBV5-6 to TRBJ1-1; D perhaps matches TRBD1 (5 bases). Per germline, CDR1 SGHDT and CDR2 YYEEEE. The V gene lost 4 bases and the J gene lost 2 bases, with 12 bases spanning the gap. This CDR3 is 14 amino acids long.

The V call is TRBV5-1, the J call TRBJ2-1; 8 bases line up with TRBD1. The CDR3 has 16 residues. V shed 4 bases and J 5 bases; nucleotides not matched to a gene: 11. The germline CDR1 and CDR2 sequences are SGHRS and YFSETQ. This CDR3 is CASSPSTGAGNNEQFF. The CDR3 bases are TGCGCCAGCAGCCCCTCGACAGGGGCGGGAAACAATGAGCAGTTCTTC.

The DNA for the CDR3 is TGTGCCAGCAGCTCCACTAGAGGGGACGAGCAGTACTTC. This codes for CASSSTRGDEQYF. The rearrangement joins TRBV11-3 to TRBJ2-7, with D perhaps assigned TRBD1 or TRBD2 (5 bases each). The CDR3 is 13 amino acids. The germline V and J ends were trimmed by 4 bases and 5 bases, with 12 bases remaining between them. CDR1 SGHNT and CDR2 YENEEA come from the germline V gene.

The rearrangement joins TRBV5-1 to TRBJ2-5; the D call may be TRBD1 or TRBD2 (5 bases each). The CDR3 spans 13 residues. Germline CDR1 is SGHRS and CDR2 is YFSETQ. The ends were cut back, 6 bases at V and 5 bases at J, with 14 bases in the middle. CDR3 sequence reads: CASNSGTVETQYF. CDR3 sequence (DNA): TGCGCCAGCAACTCCGGGACCGTTGAGACCCAGTACTTC.

This clone has only one observation. The chain has TRBV27 and TRBJ2-7; TRBD1 agrees at 7 bases. This CDR3 has 16 amino acids. V dropped 3 bases and J dropped 3; count of bases not matched to a gene: 11. From germline, CDR1 is MNHEY and CDR2 SMNVEV (reference sequence). The CDR3 DNA reads TGTGCCAGCAGTTTTAGAGGAACAGGGGTCTTCTACGAGCAGTACTTC. It translates to CASSFRGTGVFYEQYF.

V gene TRBV6-1 combines with J gene TRBJ1-1; D call uncertain. Between the trimmed V and J ends, which lost 9 bases and 5 bases, there was a span of 10 bases. Germline V gene sequence: CDR1 MNHNS, CDR2 SASEGT. The CDR3 covers 11 residues. The CDR3 protein is CASSYGTEAFF. The CDR3, as DNA: TGTGCCAGTTCTTATGGGACTGAAGCTTTCTTT.

The V gene is TRBV2, the J gene TRBJ1-4; D ambiguous. Trimming stripped 10 bases from V and 0 bases from J, with 6 bases between. The germline CDR1 and CDR2 sequences are SNHLY and FYNNEI. The length of the CDR3 is 12 residues. CDR3 coding DNA: TGTGCCAAGCAGGCAACTAATGAAAAACTGTTTTTT. It yields the protein CAKQATNEKLFF.

The sample holds a few counts of this clone. The chain recombines TRBV7-9 with TRBJ1-1; no clear D. The CDR3 is 14 residues long. Germline loops: CDR1 SEHNR, CDR2 FQNEAQ (reference sequence). The V end was cut by 1 base, the J end by 5 bases, with 11 bases between. The DNA for the CDR3 is TGTGCCAGCAGCTTAGGAGGCGGGATGACTGAAGCTTTCTTT. Translating it yields CASSLGGGMTEAFF.

V is TRBV7-2 and J is TRBJ2-3; 15 bases align to TRBD2. The CDR3 length is 15 residues. The germline V gene has CDR1 SGHTA and CDR2 FQGNSA. The V gene end was trimmed by 6 bases and the J gene end by 6 bases; junction bases not matched to a gene: 4. CDR3 sequence reads: CASSGLAGGSDTQYF. Written as DNA, the CDR3 is TGTGCCAGCAGTGGACTAGCGGGGGGGAGTGATACGCAGTATTTT.

The chain employs TRBV7-8 and TRBJ1-4; D is unclear. Germline V gene data show CDR1 as SGHVS and CDR2 as FQNEAQ. Trimming stripped 4 bases from V and 3 bases from J, with 15 bases between. CDR3 length: 16 amino acids. The CDR3 DNA sequence: TGTGCCAGCAGCTCAAGGGCTTCTATGGCTAATGAAAAACTGTTTTTT. This translates into CASSSRASMANEKLFF. Drawing the rest from reference TRBV7-8 and TRBJ1-4, the complete variable domain is GAGVSQSPRYKVAKRGQDVALRCDPISGHVSLFWYQQALGQGPEFLTYFQNEAQLDKSGLPSDRFFAERPEGSVSTLKIQRTQQEDSAVYLCASSSRASMANEKLFFGSGTQLSVL.

This sequence joins TRBV5-4 and TRBJ2-3; 8 nucleotides agree with TRBD2. The CDR3 runs to 16 residues. Unmatched junction bases numbered 10, after V lost 1 base and J lost 6 bases. The germline CDR1 and CDR2 sequences are SGHNT and YYREEE (reference sequence). This chain's CDR3 is CASSLKGLDSTDTQYF. The CDR3 nucleotides read TGTGCCAGCAGCTTGAAGGGACTAGACTCGACGGATACGCAGTATTTT.

The V call is TRBV5-1, the J call TRBJ2-2; 7 bases agree with TRBD1. The germline gives CDR1 SGHRS, CDR2 YFSETQ. The CDR3 extends over 17 amino acids. Trimming took 4 bases from V and 4 from J; bases not matched to a gene: 13. The CDR3 protein is CASSELIRGQSTGELFF. In DNA, the CDR3 is TGCGCCAGCAGCGAACTTATTAGGGGGCAGAGCACCGGGGAGCTGTTTTTT.

This sequence joins TRBV6-6 and TRBJ2-7; 7 bases line up with TRBD1. CDR1 and CDR2 from the germline V gene are MNHNY and SVGAGI (reference sequence). V was pared by 8 bases and J by 2 bases, with 6 bases of the junction left unmatched. This CDR3 is 13 amino acids long. The CDR3 coding sequence is TGTGCCAGCGGGATAGGGACAGCCTACGAGCAGTACTTC. This codes for CASGIGTAYEQYF.

The chain recombines TRBV19 with TRBJ1-5; D gene unclear. CDR3 length: 16 residues. The germline gives CDR1 LNHDA, CDR2 SQIVND (reference sequence). Trimming left V 8 bases short and J 4 bases short, with 21 bases between. CDR3 in DNA: TGTGCCAGTTCCACGACGTGGAATTCAGCAAATCAGCCCCAGCATTTT. It yields the protein CASSTTWNSANQPQHF.

The rearrangement joins TRBV5-1 to TRBJ2-5; D may be TRBD2 (6 bases). This CDR3 is 15 amino acids long. Germline loops: CDR1 SGHRS, CDR2 YFSETQ. V lost 3 bases and J lost 1, with 13 bases in between. The CDR3 protein is CASSWAQGGQETQYF. In nucleotides, the CDR3 is TGCGCCAGCAGCTGGGCCCAGGGAGGCCAAGAGACCCAGTACTTC.